The 32 T cell receptor beta chains listed next were all sequenced from one sample in a study of shared clonotypes between healthy human individuals. Clones were sequenced by immunoSEQ multiplex PCR, and TCRdb holds only the in-frame ones, with some missing. The data hold about 770,000 clones, with 72% observed a single time. The sample taken for sequencing was memory CD4+ T cells sorted from blood. Described subset: CD45RA-negative fraction. The receptors originated from a woman in her twenties or thirties in good health.

V and J are TRBV28 and TRBJ1-3, with TRBD1 identical over 9 bases. The CDR3 is made up of 14 amino acids. The V segment lost 6 bases and the J segment 8 bases; nucleotides outside the gene matches: 8. Looked up from germline, CDR1 is MDHEN and CDR2 is SYDVKM. The CDR3 sequence is CASSIGQGTYTIYF. In DNA, the CDR3 is TGTGCCAGCAGCATTGGACAGGGGACGTACACCATATATTTT.

The V and J genes are TRBV7-2 and TRBJ1-5; possible D gene TRBD1, 5 bases. There are 15 residues in the CDR3. Germline CDR1 SGHTA, CDR2 FQGNSA. V lost 2 bases, J lost 6 bases, and 14 bases lay in between. The DNA of the CDR3 is TGTGCCAGCAGCTTATTCTTAGACAGAAGTCAGCCCCAGCATTTT. This sequence encodes CASSLFLDRSQPQHF.

The CDR3 here is CASSSEASPGAQHF. The CDR3, as DNA: TGTGCCAGCAGCTCCGAGGCCAGCCCAGGGGCCCAGCATTTT. The chain combines TRBV4-2 with TRBJ1-5; tentative D call: TRBD1 (6 bases). This CDR3 has 14 residues. CDR1 is LGHNA and CDR2 is YNFKEQ in the germline V gene. The V gene lost 5 bases and the J gene lost 11 bases, with 19 bases spanning the gap.

V gene TRBV15 combines with J gene TRBJ1-5; D call uncertain. The germline V and J ends were trimmed by 4 bases and 0 bases, with 16 bases remaining between them. The CDR3 is made up of 17 amino acids. The germline gives CDR1 LNHNV, CDR2 YYDKDF (reference sequence). The CDR3 protein is CATSNTARTDSNQPQHF. Written as DNA, the CDR3 is TGTGCCACCAGCAACACCGCTCGCACAGATAGCAATCAGCCCCAGCATTTT.

The V and J genes are TRBV2 and TRBJ1-4, with D tentatively TRBD1 (5 bases). The length of the CDR3 is 13 residues. Germline V CDR1 and CDR2: SNHLY, FYNNEI. Trimming cost V 6 bases and J 8 bases, with 13 bases left between them. The CDR3 here is CASRWDGEEKLFF. CDR3 nucleotides: TGTGCCAGCAGGTGGGACGGAGAGGAAAAACTGTTTTTT.

The CDR3 is CASSLARTGDNTKNIQYF. Here the CDR3 DNA reads TGTGCCAGCAGCTTAGCTCGGACAGGGGATAACACCAAAAACATTCAGTACTTC. The V call is TRBV13, the J call TRBJ2-4; 9 bases line up with TRBD1. Per the germline V gene, CDR1 is PRHDT and CDR2 is FYEKMQ (reference sequence). After removal of 1 base from V and 2 bases from J, the junction contained 9 bases not matched to a gene. The CDR3 extends over 18 amino acids.

In the case of this clone: This could be a read error, since a much larger clone is one nucleotide away. The chain uses TRBV6-1 and TRBJ2-4, with a possible D match to TRBD1 (5 bases). The CDR3 is 11 residues long. In germline, CDR1 is MNHNS, CDR2 SASEGT. V lost 4 bases, J lost 7 bases, and 5 bases lay in between. The CDR3 is CASSAGNIQYF. The CDR3 region has the DNA TGTGCCAGCAGTGCAGGGAACATTCAGTACTTC.

The chain uses TRBV5-1 and TRBJ2-7, with 7 bases aligning to TRBD2. V shed 3 bases and J 6 bases; nucleotides not matched to a gene: 6. The CDR3 sequence is 13 residues long. Germline values: CDR1 SGHRS, CDR2 YFSETQ. CDR3 nucleotides: TGCGCCAGCAGCTCCCAGCGGGACGGCGAGCAGTACTTC. Amino acids: CASSSQRDGEQYF. Drawing the rest from reference TRBV5-1 and TRBJ2-7, the complete variable domain is KAGVTQTPRYLIKTRGQQVTLSCSPISGHRSVSWYQQTPGQGLQFLFEYFSETQRNKGNFPGRFSGRQFSNSRSEMNVSTLELGDSALYLCASSSQRDGEQYFGPGTRLTVT.

As concerns this clone: Other DNA sequences in this specimen translate into the identical CDR3. This chain links TRBV5-4 with TRBJ2-7, with D perhaps TRBD1 (7 bases). This CDR3 region has 14 residues. Germline CDR1 is SGHNT and CDR2 is YYREEE (reference sequence). The V end was cut by 0 bases, the J end by 4 bases, with 11 bases between. CDR3 DNA: TGTGCCAGCAGCTTGGGCGGGACAGCGTACGAGCAGTACTTC. It specifies CASSLGGTAYEQYF.

Comment on this clone: In the same sample, other DNA sequences code for this CDR3. The chain links TRBV28 to TRBJ1-4; no firm D call. The CDR3 has 14 amino acids. Germline V gene data show CDR1 as MDHEN and CDR2 as SYDVKM. Trimming stripped 5 bases from V and 0 bases from J, with 7 bases between. CDR3 nucleotides: TGTGCCAGCAGTAGGCAATCAACTAATGAAAAACTGTTTTTT. This gives the protein CASSRQSTNEKLFF.

V and J are TRBV5-1 and TRBJ2-1, with D uncertain. V was pared by 0 bases and J by 10 bases, with 14 bases between. CDR1 SGHRS and CDR2 YFSETQ come from the germline V gene. The CDR3 is made up of 14 amino acids. The CDR3 DNA reads TGCGCCAGCAGCTTGGGGGCATCGGAAAAGGAGCAGTTCTTC. Its protein is CASSLGASEKEQFF.

This clone was recorded at least ten times. This chain uses TRBV6-6 with TRBJ2-7, with no clear D. The CDR3 is made up of 13 amino acids. Per germline, CDR1 MNHNY and CDR2 SVGAGI (reference sequence). The germline V and J ends were trimmed by 5 bases and 0 bases, with 8 bases remaining between them. CDR3 residues: CASSDPDSYEQYF. CDR3 nucleotides: TGTGCCAGCAGTGATCCGGACTCCTACGAGCAGTACTTC.

This chain uses TRBV5-1 with TRBJ2-3; D unclear. Germline V lookup: CDR1 SGHRS, CDR2 YFSETQ. The CDR3 covers 14 residues. Between the trimmed V and J ends, which lost 6 bases and 2 bases, there was a span of 13 bases. The CDR3 spells CASKAASHTDTQYF. In nucleotides, the CDR3 is TGCGCCAGCAAGGCAGCTTCACACACAGATACGCAGTATTTT.

The chain employs TRBV9 and TRBJ2-3; a possible D gene is TRBD2 (6 bases). Germline assignment: CDR1 SGDLS and CDR2 YYNGEE. CDR3 length: 14 amino acids. V gave up 5 bases and J gave up 4 bases, with 14 bases separating them. This chain's CDR3 is CASRGREYADTQYF. The CDR3 coding sequence is TGTGCCAGCAGGGGACGGGAGTACGCAGATACGCAGTATTTT.

The V call is TRBV27, the J call TRBJ2-7; 10 nucleotides align to TRBD1. The junction had 5 bases not matched to a gene; V was cut back by 3 bases and J by 6 bases. The CDR3 runs 14 residues. The germline V gene has CDR1 MNHEY and CDR2 SMNVEV (reference sequence). CDR3 amino acids: CASSFWGTGVEQYF. As DNA, the CDR3 is TGTGCCAGCAGTTTTTGGGGGACAGGGGTCGAGCAGTACTTC.

This sequence joins TRBV5-1 and TRBJ2-2; a weak D match, TRBD1 (5 bases). This CDR3 contains 14 residues. V was cut by 6 bases and J by 2 bases, with 11 bases left in between. CDR1 is SGHRS and CDR2 is YFSETQ in the germline V gene. CDR3 in DNA: TGCGCCAGCAAAGGGGTCCTTAACACCGGGGAGCTGTTTTTT. Its translation: CASKGVLNTGELFF.

The chain carries TRBV28 and TRBJ2-5; D remains unclear. The germline V and J ends were trimmed by 3 bases and 7 bases, with 9 bases remaining between them. This CDR3 is 12 amino acids long. Germline loops: CDR1 MDHEN, CDR2 SYDVKM. CDR3 protein: CASSFVGSTQYF. In DNA, the CDR3 is TGTGCCAGCAGTTTCGTAGGGTCGACCCAGTACTTC.

The chain links TRBV7-8 to TRBJ2-5; unclear D gene. CDR3 length: 15 residues. Germline values: CDR1 SGHVS, CDR2 FQNEAQ. Trimming pared 1 base from V and 7 bases from J, leaving 16 bases between. CDR3 in DNA: TGTGCCAGCAGCTTAGGTGCCCATCTGTCGCCGACCCAGTACTTC. Its protein is CASSLGAHLSPTQYF.

This chain links TRBV4-2 with TRBJ1-5; D is perhaps TRBD1 (6 bases). Trimming removed 1 base at V and 10 bases at J, with 14 bases between. The germline CDR1 and CDR2 sequences are LGHNA and YNFKEQ. CDR3 size: 14 residues. The CDR3 region is CASSQATQGSPQHF. The CDR3 coding sequence is TGTGCCAGCAGCCAAGCCACACAGGGAAGCCCCCAGCATTTT.

V is TRBV28 and J is TRBJ2-1; D gene uncertain. The CDR3 extends over 12 amino acids. Trimming cost V 3 bases and J 10 bases, with 10 bases left between them. Germline CDR1 and CDR2: MDHEN and SYDVKM. This chain's CDR3 is CASSLVQEEQFF. The CDR3 DNA sequence: TGTGCCAGCAGTTTGGTCCAGGAGGAGCAGTTCTTC.

The DNA of the CDR3 is TGCAGCGTTAGACCGGGGACTAGCGGGAAAGAAGAGACCCAGTACTTC. Amino acids: CSVRPGTSGKEETQYF. The chain joins TRBV29-1 to TRBJ2-5; 13 nucleotides align to TRBD2. This CDR3 is built from 16 residues. With 5 bases clipped from V and 3 bases from J, the junction kept 9 bases outside the gene matches. From germline, CDR1 is SQVTM and CDR2 ANQGSEA.

A few counts support this clone. This chain links TRBV19 with TRBJ1-4; no clear D gene. The CDR3 consists of 16 residues. The V gene's germline CDR1 is LNHDA and CDR2 SQIVND (reference sequence). V was pared by 6 bases and J by 1 base, with 15 bases between. CDR3 in amino acids: CASSHGPHRTNEKLFF. The CDR3 DNA sequence: TGTGCCAGTAGCCACGGCCCCCACAGAACTAATGAAAAACTGTTTTTT.

The rearrangement joins TRBV19 to TRBJ2-3, with a weak D call TRBD1 (6 bases). CDR1 and CDR2 from the germline V gene are LNHDA and SQIVND (reference sequence). Trimming removed 3 bases at V and 3 bases at J, with 10 bases between. The CDR3 is 14 residues long. CDR3 DNA: TGTGCCAGTAGTATTAACAGGGTAACAGATACGCAGTATTTT. This sequence encodes CASSINRVTDTQYF.

The CDR3 here is CASSLRTPHDTGELFF. Written as DNA, the CDR3 is TGTGCCAGCAGCTTACGGACTCCTCACGACACCGGGGAGCTGTTTTTT. This chain joins TRBV7-6 and TRBJ2-2; a weak D match, TRBD2 (5 bases). This CDR3 has 16 residues. Trimming took off 2 bases at V and 3 bases at J, with 13 bases between the two ends. Germline V gene data show CDR1 as SGHVS and CDR2 as FNYEAQ.

The J gene is TRBJ2-2, the V gene TRBV7-6; TRBD2 agrees at 13 bases. Germline V gene lookup returns CDR1 SGHVS and CDR2 FNYEAQ. After removal of 5 bases from V and 0 bases from J, the junction contained 6 bases not matched to a gene. This CDR3 has 18 residues. CDR3 nucleotide sequence: TGTGCCAGCAGCCAGCGGACTAGCGGGAGTCCGAACACCGGGGAGCTGTTTTTT. It specifies CASSQRTSGSPNTGELFF.

The chain links TRBV10-3 to TRBJ2-7; D not certain. The CDR3 loop spans 12 amino acids. Trimming stripped 0 bases from V and 5 bases from J, with 5 bases between. Germline V gene sequence: CDR1 ENHRY, CDR2 SYGVKD. The CDR3 is CAISESYHEQYF. The CDR3 DNA reads TGTGCCATCAGTGAGTCATACCACGAGCAGTACTTC.

Here the CDR3 reads CATGTGGEDYNSPLHF. DNA of the CDR3: TGTGCCACTGGGACAGGGGGCGAGGACTATAATTCACCCCTCCACTTT. This chain uses TRBV10-3 with TRBJ1-6, with TRBD1 matching over 12 bases. Germline assignment: CDR1 ENHRY and CDR2 SYGVKD. V trimming: 10 bases; J trimming: 3 bases; junction bases outside the gene matches: 7. The CDR3 has 16 residues.

This sequence joins TRBV28 and TRBJ2-5; unclear D gene. Germline values: CDR1 MDHEN, CDR2 SYDVKM. This CDR3 comprises 13 residues. Deletions cut 6 bases from V and 2 bases from J, with 10 bases between. The CDR3, as DNA: TGTGCCAGCAGCCCGTCTATTCAAGAGACCCAGTACTTC. It yields the protein CASSPSIQETQYF.

The chain employs TRBV5-1 and TRBJ2-2; D unclear. The CDR3 runs 15 residues. Trimming pared 0 bases from V and 4 bases from J, leaving 10 bases between. Germline CDR1 is SGHRS and CDR2 is YFSETQ. The CDR3 loop is CASSLAADATGELFF. For the CDR3, the DNA is TGCGCCAGCAGCTTGGCGGCAGATGCCACCGGGGAGCTGTTTTTT. The whole variable domain, filled in from reference TRBV5-1 and TRBJ2-2, reads KAGVTQTPRYLIKTRGQQVTLSCSPISGHRSVSWYQQTPGQGLQFLFEYFSETQRNKGNFPGRFSGRQFSNSRSEMNVSTLELGDSALYLCASSLAADATGELFFGEGSRLTVL.

The chain links TRBV6-4 to TRBJ1-4; no definite D call. Trimming cost V 3 bases and J 2 bases, with 10 bases left between them. CDR1 is MRHNA, CDR2 SNTAGT, per germline. CDR3 length equals 15 residues. The CDR3 nucleotides are TGTGCCAGCAGTGAAACCGGAGGGACTAATGAAAAACTGTTTTTT. This codes for CASSETGGTNEKLFF.

V is TRBV7-8 and J is TRBJ2-1, with a tentative D call TRBD1 (5 bases). Trimming took off 1 base at V and 6 bases at J, with 10 bases between the two ends. Germline CDR1 SGHVS, CDR2 FQNEAQ. This CDR3 contains 14 residues. The CDR3 DNA sequence: TGTGCCAGCAGCTTAGACAGGCTAGGCAATGAGCAGTTCTTC. Translated, it gives CASSLDRLGNEQFF.

The rearrangement links TRBV11-3 to TRBJ1-5, with a possible D match to TRBD1 (5 bases). Germline CDR1 reads SGHNT; CDR2 reads YENEEA. V lost 3 bases and J 5 bases, leaving 14 bases between the germline ends. This CDR3 spans 15 amino acids. The CDR3 protein is CASSFVGETDQPQHF. The CDR3, as DNA: TGTGCCAGCAGCTTTGTAGGGGAAACTGATCAGCCCCAGCATTTT.